The 13 T cell receptor beta chains below come from one sample, sequenced in a study of OX40 agonist ivuxolimab in advanced cancers. Generated by immunoSEQ multiplex PCR, the TCRdb table keeps only in-frame clones and is missing some. Counted here are over 95,000 clones, 91% occurring once; the ten biggest clones make up 0.3% to 0.4%. Sequencing used CD4+ or CD8+ T cells sorted from blood, obtained in a trial of the OX40 agonist ivuxolimab. All receptors derive from an adult with an advanced solid tumor such as melanoma, head and neck, liver or kidney cancer.

This clone was counted only a few times. This chain joins TRBV18 and TRBJ1-1; D possibly corresponds to TRBD1 (5 bases). The CDR3 is 13 amino acids. Deletions cut 8 bases from V and 0 bases from J, with 10 bases between. Per the germline V gene, CDR1 is KGHSH and CDR2 is LQKENI. The CDR3 protein is CASGGFLNTEAFF. The DNA for the CDR3 is TGTGCCAGCGGGGGTTTCCTGAACACTGAAGCTTTCTTT.

This clone was observed a single time. The V call is TRBV7-2, the J call TRBJ1-5, with TRBD1 matching 11 bases. Germline V CDR1 and CDR2: SGHTA, FQGNSA. Trimming cost V 6 bases and J 6 bases; bases outside gene matches: 4. This CDR3 has 14 amino acids. The CDR3 nucleotides are TGTGCCAGCAGGGGACAGGGGGGAAGTCAGCCCCAGCATTTT. Its protein is CASRGQGGSQPQHF.

V is TRBV28 and J is TRBJ2-7, with D possibly being TRBD2 (6 bases). The CDR3 covers 13 residues. Germline V CDR1 and CDR2: MDHEN, SYDVKM. V lost 1 base to trimming and J lost 4 bases, with 8 bases between them. The CDR3, as DNA: TGTGCCAGCAGTTTATTGGGGGGTTACGAGCAGTACTTC. Translated: CASSLLGGYEQYF.

The chain uses TRBV7-2 and TRBJ1-2; no clear D. The CDR3 runs to 13 residues. From germline, CDR1 is SGHTA and CDR2 FQGNSA. The V end lost 5 bases, the J end lost 3 bases, and 10 bases lay between the germline ends. The CDR3 DNA is TGTGCCAGCAGCCCTCGGAGTGACTATGGCTACACCTTC. Encoded protein: CASSPRSDYGYTF.

Of note for this clone: At the DNA level, this CDR3 is encoded by other sequences in the same sample as well. CDR3: CASSIQGRGTEAFF. CDR3 coding DNA: TGTGCCAGTAGTATACAAGGGCGAGGAACTGAAGCTTTCTTT. This rearrangement joins TRBV19 to TRBJ1-1; no clear D. Germline V CDR1 and CDR2: LNHDA, SQIVND (reference sequence). The V and J ends lost 2 bases and 5 bases respectively, with 12 bases between them. The length of the CDR3 is 14 residues.

The J gene is TRBJ2-2, the V gene TRBV30; D unclear. The germline gives CDR1 GTSNPN, CDR2 SVGIG (reference sequence). The CDR3 length is 14 residues. The V gene lost 0 bases and the J gene lost 1 base, with 6 bases spanning the gap. The chain's CDR3 is CAWSVQMNTGELFF. The CDR3 DNA reads TGTGCCTGGAGTGTACAGATGAACACCGGGGAGCTGTTTTTT.

Only one count was recorded for this clone. The chain carries TRBV5-4 and TRBJ2-5; D is perhaps TRBD1 or TRBD2 (5 bases each). This CDR3 contains 15 residues. Germline CDR1 is SGHNT and CDR2 is YYREEE (reference sequence). V gave up 0 bases and J gave up 5 bases, with 14 bases separating them. CDR3 nucleotide sequence: TGTGCCAGCAGCTTGGGGGGGACCCTTAGGGAGACCCAGTACTTC. Residues: CASSLGGTLRETQYF.

This chain links TRBV7-2 with TRBJ2-7, with 8 bases lining up with TRBD2. V dropped 2 bases and J dropped 5; count of bases not matched to a gene: 11. CDR1 is SGHTA and CDR2 is FQGNSA in the germline V gene. This CDR3 has 16 amino acids. The CDR3 region has the DNA TGTGCCAGCAGCTTAAAATGGGGATGGACTAGCCACGAGCAGTACTTC. This gives the protein CASSLKWGWTSHEQYF.

V and J are TRBV6-5 and TRBJ2-7; D unresolved. The CDR3 has 13 amino acids. Trimming removed 8 bases at V and 0 bases at J, with 11 bases between. Germline V gives CDR1 MNHEY, CDR2 SVGAGI. DNA of the CDR3: TGTGCCAGCCGCTTAGGAAGCTCCTACGAGCAGTACTTC. Translated, it gives CASRLGSSYEQYF.

This chain uses TRBV21-1 with TRBJ1-1; no DNA check was done on the table's D call, TRBD1. TRBV21-1 has pseudogene status. This CDR3 region has 16 residues. The CDR3 loop reads CASSKDSPSGDTEAFF. CDR3 bases: TGTGCCAGCAGCAAAGATAGTCCATCAGGGGACACTGAAGCTTTCTTT.

The rearrangement uses TRBV7-9 and TRBJ1-1; TRBD1 matches 8 bases. The CDR3 is 14 amino acids. Germline values: CDR1 SEHNR, CDR2 FQNEAQ (reference sequence). J was trimmed by 4 bases and V by 6 bases; bases with no gene match: 7. The CDR3 is CASRHGQGGTEAFF. CDR3 coding DNA: TGTGCCAGCAGACACGGACAGGGTGGCACTGAAGCTTTCTTT.

The chain uses TRBV6-5 and TRBJ1-1; TRBD1 matches 10 bases. Per the germline V gene, CDR1 is MNHEY and CDR2 is SVGAGI. This CDR3 is built from 15 residues. The ends lost 4 bases at V and 8 bases at J; junction bases unmatched: 10. The CDR3, as DNA: TGTGCCAGCAGTTCCAGTCCCGGGACAGGGGTCGAAGCTTTCTTT. Translation: CASSSSPGTGVEAFF.

This sequence joins TRBV2 and TRBJ2-5, with D unresolved. This CDR3 contains 15 residues. The V end was cut by 6 bases, the J end by 2 bases, with 16 bases between. The germline V gene has CDR1 SNHLY and CDR2 FYNNEI. The CDR3 DNA reads TGTGCCAGCAGGCCGGGCCCCGTTGGACAAGAGACCCAGTACTTC. This encodes CASRPGPVGQETQYF.